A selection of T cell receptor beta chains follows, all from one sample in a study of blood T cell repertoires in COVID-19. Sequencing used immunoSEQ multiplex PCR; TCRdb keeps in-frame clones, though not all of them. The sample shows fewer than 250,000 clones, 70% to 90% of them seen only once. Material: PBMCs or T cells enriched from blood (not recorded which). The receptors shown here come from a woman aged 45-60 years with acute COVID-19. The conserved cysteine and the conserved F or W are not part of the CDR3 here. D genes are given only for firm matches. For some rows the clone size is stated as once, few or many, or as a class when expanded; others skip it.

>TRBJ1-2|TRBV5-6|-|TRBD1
ASSDRVGYGYT
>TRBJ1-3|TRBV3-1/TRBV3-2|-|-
ASSAGSSSGNTIY
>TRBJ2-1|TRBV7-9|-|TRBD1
ASSSRGQDPYNEQF
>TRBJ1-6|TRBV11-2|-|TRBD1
ASSLRTGSSYNSPLH
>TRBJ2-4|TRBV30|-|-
AWSVQGLRTNIQY
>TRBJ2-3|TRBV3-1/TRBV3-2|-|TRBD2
ASSQVKTSGGPY
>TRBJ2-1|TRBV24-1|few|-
ATSDSRGIGFSYNEQF
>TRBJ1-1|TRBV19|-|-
ASKWTNTEAF
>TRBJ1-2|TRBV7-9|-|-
ASSLAAEVHADGYT
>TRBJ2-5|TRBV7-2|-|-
ASSPRRGIKETQY
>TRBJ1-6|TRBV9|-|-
ASSVGTDASPLH
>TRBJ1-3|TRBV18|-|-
ASSPEHRGNTIY
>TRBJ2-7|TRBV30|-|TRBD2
AWSVAGYEQY
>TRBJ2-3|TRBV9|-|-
ASSPPGGSTDTQY
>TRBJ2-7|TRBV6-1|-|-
ASSEGTVQTQY